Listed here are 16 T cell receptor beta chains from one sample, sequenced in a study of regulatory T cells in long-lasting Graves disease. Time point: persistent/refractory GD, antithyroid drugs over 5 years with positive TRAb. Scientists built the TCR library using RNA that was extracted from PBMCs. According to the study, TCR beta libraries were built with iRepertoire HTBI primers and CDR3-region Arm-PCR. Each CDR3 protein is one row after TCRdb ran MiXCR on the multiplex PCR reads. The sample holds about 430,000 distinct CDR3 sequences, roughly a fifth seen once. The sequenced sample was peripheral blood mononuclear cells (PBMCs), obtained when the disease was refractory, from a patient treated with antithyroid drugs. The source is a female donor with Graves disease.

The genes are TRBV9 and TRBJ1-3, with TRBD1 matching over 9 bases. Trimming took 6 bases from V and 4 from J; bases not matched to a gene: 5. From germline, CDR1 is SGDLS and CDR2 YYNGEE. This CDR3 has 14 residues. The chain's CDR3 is CASKTGTGGNTIYF. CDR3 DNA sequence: TGTGCCAGCAAAACCGGGACAGGGGGAAACACCATATATTTT. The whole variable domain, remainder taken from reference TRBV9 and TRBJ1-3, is DSGVTQTPKHLITATGQRVTLRCSPRSGDLSVYWYQQSLDQGLQFLIQYYNGEERAKGNILERFSAQQFPDLHSELNLSSLELGDSALYFCASKTGTGGNTIYFGEGSWLTVV.

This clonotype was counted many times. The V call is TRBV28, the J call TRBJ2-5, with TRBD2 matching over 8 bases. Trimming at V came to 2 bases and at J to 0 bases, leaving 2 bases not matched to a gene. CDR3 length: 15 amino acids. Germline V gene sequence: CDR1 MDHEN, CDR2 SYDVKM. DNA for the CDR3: TGTGCCAGCAGTTTAGGACTAGCTGACCAAGAGACCCAGTACTTC. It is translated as CASSLGLADQETQYF.

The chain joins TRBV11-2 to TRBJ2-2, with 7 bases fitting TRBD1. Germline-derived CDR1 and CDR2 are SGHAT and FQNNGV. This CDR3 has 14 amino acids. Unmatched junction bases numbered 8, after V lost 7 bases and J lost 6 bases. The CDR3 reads CASILTGDAGELFF. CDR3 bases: TGTGCCAGCATCCTCACAGGGGACGCCGGGGAGCTGTTTTTT.

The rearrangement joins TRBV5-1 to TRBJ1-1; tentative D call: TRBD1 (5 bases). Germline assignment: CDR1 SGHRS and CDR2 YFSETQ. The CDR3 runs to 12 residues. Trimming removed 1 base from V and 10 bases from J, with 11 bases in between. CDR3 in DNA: TGCGCCAGCAGCTTGCAGGGCACACGAGCTTTCTTT. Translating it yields CASSLQGTRAFF.

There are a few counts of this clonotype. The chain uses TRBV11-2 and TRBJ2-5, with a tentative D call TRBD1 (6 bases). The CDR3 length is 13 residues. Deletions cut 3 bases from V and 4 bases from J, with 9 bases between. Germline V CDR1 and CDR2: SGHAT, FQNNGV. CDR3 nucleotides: TGTGCCAGCAGCTTTAAGGGGGTAGAGACCCAGTACTTC. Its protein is CASSFKGVETQYF.

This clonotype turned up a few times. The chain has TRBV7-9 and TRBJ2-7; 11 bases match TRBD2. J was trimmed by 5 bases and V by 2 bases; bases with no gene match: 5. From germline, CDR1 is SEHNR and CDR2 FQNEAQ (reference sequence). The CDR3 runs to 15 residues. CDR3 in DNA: TGTGCCAGCAGCTTACAACTAGCGGGAGAAGACGAGCAGTACTTC. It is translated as CASSLQLAGEDEQYF.

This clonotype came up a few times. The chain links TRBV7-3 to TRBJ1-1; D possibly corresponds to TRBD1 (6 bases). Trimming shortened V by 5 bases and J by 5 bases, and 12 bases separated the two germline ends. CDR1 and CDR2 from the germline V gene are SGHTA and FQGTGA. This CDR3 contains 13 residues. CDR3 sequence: CASSPPGATEAFF. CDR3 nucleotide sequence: TGTGCCAGCAGCCCCCCAGGGGCGACTGAAGCTTTCTTT.

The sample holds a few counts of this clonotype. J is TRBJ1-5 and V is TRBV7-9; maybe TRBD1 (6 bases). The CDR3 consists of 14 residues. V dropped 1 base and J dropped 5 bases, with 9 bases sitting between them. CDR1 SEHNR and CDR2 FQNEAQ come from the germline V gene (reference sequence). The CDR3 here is CASSLGGGHQPQHF. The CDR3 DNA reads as TGTGCCAGCAGCTTAGGAGGGGGACATCAGCCCCAGCATTTT.

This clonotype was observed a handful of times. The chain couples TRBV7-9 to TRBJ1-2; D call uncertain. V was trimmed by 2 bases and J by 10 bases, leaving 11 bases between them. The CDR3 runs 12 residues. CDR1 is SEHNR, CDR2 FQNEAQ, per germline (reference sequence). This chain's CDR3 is CASSLSAAHYTF. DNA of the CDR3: TGTGCCAGCAGCTTATCGGCAGCCCACTACACCTTC.

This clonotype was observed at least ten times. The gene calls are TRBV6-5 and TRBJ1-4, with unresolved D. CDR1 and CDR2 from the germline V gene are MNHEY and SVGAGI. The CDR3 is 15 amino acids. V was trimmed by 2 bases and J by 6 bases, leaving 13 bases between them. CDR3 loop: CASSYHPRTDEKLFF. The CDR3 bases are TGTGCCAGCAGTTACCACCCCCGGACGGATGAAAAACTGTTTTTT.

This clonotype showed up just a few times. DNA of the CDR3: TGCAGTGCCCGAGTAGGAGAAGCCTATAATTCACCCCTCCACTTT. Translation gives CSARVGEAYNSPLHF. The chain couples TRBV20-1 to TRBJ1-6; D is ambiguous. V shed 6 bases and J shed 2 bases, with 14 bases lying between them. Germline values: CDR1 DFQATT, CDR2 SNEGSKA (reference sequence). This CDR3 has 15 amino acids.

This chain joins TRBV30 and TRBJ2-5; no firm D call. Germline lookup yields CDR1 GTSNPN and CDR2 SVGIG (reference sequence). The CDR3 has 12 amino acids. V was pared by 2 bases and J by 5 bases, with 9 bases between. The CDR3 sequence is CAWSRTGETQYF. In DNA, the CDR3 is TGTGCCTGGAGTCGTACCGGGGAGACCCAGTACTTC.

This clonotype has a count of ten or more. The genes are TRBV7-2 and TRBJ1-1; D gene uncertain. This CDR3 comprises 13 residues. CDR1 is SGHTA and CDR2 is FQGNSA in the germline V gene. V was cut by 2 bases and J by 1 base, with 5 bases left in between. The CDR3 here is CASSLKKNTEAFF. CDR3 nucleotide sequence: TGTGCCAGCAGCTTAAAAAAGAACACTGAAGCTTTCTTT.

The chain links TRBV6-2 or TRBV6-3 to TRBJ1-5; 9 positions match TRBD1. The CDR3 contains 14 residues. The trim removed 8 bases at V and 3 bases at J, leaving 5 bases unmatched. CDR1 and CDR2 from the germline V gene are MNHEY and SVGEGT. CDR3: CASARTGDNQPQHF. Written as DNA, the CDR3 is TGTGCCAGCGCTAGGACAGGGGACAATCAGCCCCAGCATTTT.

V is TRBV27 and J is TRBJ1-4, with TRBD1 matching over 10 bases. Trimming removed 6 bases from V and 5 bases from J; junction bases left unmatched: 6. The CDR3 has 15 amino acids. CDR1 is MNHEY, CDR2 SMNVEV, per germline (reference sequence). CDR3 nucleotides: TGTGCCAGCAGGATTTTGGGACAGGGGAATGAAAAACTGTTTTTT. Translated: CASRILGQGNEKLFF.

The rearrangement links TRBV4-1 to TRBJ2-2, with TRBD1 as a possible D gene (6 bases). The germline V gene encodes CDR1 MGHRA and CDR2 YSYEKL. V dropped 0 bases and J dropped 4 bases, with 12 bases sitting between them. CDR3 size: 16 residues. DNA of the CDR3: TGCGCCAGCAGCCAAGAGGGGGCTTTACCCACCGGGGAGCTGTTTTTT. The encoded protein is CASSQEGALPTGELFF.